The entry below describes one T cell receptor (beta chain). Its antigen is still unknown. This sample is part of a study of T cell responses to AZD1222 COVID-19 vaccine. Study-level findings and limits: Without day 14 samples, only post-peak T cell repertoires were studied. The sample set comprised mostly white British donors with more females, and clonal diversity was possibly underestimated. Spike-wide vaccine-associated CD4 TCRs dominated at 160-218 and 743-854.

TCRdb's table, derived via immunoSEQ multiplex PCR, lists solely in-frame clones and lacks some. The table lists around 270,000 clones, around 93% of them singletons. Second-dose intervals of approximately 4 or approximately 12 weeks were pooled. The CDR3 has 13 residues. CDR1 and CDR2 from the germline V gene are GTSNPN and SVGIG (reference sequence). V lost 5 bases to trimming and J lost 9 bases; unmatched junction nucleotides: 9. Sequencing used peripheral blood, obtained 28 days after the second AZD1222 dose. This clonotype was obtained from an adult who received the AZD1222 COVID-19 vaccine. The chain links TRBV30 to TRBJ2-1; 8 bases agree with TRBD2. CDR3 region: CAWEVGAGAEQFF. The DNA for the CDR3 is TGTGCCTGGGAGGTAGGAGCGGGAGCTGAGCAGTTCTTC.